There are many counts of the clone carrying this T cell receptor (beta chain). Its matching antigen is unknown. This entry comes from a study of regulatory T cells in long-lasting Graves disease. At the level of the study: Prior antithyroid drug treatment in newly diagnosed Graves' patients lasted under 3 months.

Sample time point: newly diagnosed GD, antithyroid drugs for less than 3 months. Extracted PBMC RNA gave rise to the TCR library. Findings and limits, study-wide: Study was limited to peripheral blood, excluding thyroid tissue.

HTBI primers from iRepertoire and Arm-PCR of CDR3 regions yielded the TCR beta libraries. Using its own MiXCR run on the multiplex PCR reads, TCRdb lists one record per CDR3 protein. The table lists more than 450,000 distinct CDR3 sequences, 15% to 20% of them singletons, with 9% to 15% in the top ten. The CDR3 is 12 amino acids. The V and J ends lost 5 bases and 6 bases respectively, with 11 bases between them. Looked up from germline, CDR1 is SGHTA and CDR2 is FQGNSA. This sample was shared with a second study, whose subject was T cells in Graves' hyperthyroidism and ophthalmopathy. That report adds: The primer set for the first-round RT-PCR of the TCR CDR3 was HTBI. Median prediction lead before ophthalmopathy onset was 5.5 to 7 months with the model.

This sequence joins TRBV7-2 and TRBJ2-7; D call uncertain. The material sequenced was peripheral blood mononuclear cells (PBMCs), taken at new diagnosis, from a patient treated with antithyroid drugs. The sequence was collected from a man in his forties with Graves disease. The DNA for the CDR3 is TGTGCCAGCAGCAGTTCCCTTGGCGAGCAGTACTTC. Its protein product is CASSSSLGEQYF.